This T cell receptor (beta chain) originates from a study of monozygotic twins with inflammatory bowel disease. TCRdb reprocessed the 5' RACE reads, keeping one entry per CDR3 protein, no DNA. This table holds 150,000 to 200,000 distinct CDR3 sequences. This CDR3 is 16 amino acids long. Germline V gene sequence: CDR1 SGHRS, CDR2 YFSETQ. What was sequenced was blood. The gene calls are TRBV5-1 and TRBJ2-4; with no DNA, the TCRdb D assignment of TRBD1 cannot be verified. This TCR derives from a human donor with ulcerative colitis or Crohn's disease, or a healthy co-twin of an affected twin (not recorded which). The chain's CDR3 is CASSLGQGVAKNIQYF.